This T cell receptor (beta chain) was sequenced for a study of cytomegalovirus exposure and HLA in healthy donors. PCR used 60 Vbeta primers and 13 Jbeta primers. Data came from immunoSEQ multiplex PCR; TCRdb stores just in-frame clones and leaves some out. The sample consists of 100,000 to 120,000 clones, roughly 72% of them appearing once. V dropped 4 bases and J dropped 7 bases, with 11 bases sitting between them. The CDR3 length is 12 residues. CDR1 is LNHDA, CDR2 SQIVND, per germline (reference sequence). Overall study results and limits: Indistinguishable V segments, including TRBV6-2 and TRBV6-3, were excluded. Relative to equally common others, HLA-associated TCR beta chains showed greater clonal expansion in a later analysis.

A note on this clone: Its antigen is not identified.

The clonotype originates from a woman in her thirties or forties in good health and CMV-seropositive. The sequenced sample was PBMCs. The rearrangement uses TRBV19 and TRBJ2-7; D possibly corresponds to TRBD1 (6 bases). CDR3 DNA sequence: TGTGCCAGTAGTAGAGAAGGGGGAGAGCAGTACTTC. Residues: CASSREGGEQYF.